These 30 T cell receptor beta chains originate from one sample sequenced in a study of patients and donors after allogeneic stem cell transplantation. MiXCR, applied by TCRdb to the RT-PCR reads, yields one record per CDR3 protein. The sample lists fewer than 200,000 distinct CDR3 sequences, 30% occurring once. The sample was blood, either unsorted or a sorted T cell fraction (not recorded which). The receptors stem from a human donor who was either an allogeneic HSCT recipient or a stem cell or donor lymphocyte infusion donor (not recorded which). It is not recorded whose cells these are; they may come from a transplant donor.

The chain couples TRBV20-1 to TRBJ2-1, with a tentative D call TRBD2 (5 bases). The germline V gene encodes CDR1 DFQATT and CDR2 SNEGSKA (reference sequence). Trimming cost V 3 bases and J 4 bases, with 13 bases left between them. The CDR3 runs to 14 residues. CDR3 in DNA: TGCAGTGCTAGGACCGGACTTAGATACAATGAGCAGTTCTTC. Amino acid sequence: CSARTGLRYNEQFF.

This clonotype was found a few times. The CDR3 sequence is CASSLDRAASGNTIYF. CDR3 coding DNA: TGTGCCAGCAGCCTGGACAGGGCGGCCTCTGGAAACACCATATATTTT. This sequence joins TRBV12-3 or TRBV12-4 and TRBJ1-3, with 8 positions matching TRBD1. V lost 6 bases and J lost 0; bases outside the gene matches: 7. CDR3 length: 16 residues.

This clonotype appeared a few times. V is TRBV3-1 and J is TRBJ1-1; D gene ambiguous. Germline CDR1 and CDR2: LGHDT and YNNKEL (reference sequence). The germline V and J ends were trimmed by 4 bases and 0 bases, with 9 bases remaining between them. There are 14 residues in the CDR3. CDR3 coding DNA: TGTGCCAGCAGCCCGGCAGGTCTGAACACTGAAGCTTTCTTT. Translation: CASSPAGLNTEAFF.

CDR3 in DNA: TGTGCCGTAGGGAGGGTAGACTGGAGCTCCTACGAGCAGTACTTC. Protein product: CAVGRVDWSSYEQYF. The chain uses TRBV10-3 and TRBJ2-7, with 7 bases identical to TRBD2. The germline V gene has CDR1 ENHRY and CDR2 SYGVKD. V dropped 11 bases and J dropped 0; count of bases not matched to a gene: 13. The CDR3 totals 15 residues.

The gene calls are TRBV3-1 and TRBJ2-3, with unresolved D. V lost 2 bases to trimming and J lost 1 base, with 10 bases between them. CDR3 length equals 15 residues. Per the germline V gene, CDR1 is LGHDT and CDR2 is YNNKEL (reference sequence). The CDR3 region has the DNA TGTGCCAGCAGCCAACGTCCCTTCGGCACAGATACGCAGTATTTT. This encodes CASSQRPFGTDTQYF.

J is TRBJ1-1 and V is TRBV12-3 or TRBV12-4; D remains unclear. This CDR3 has 11 residues. V lost 5 bases and J lost 7, with 8 bases in between. CDR3 sequence (DNA): TGTGCCAGCAGTCGGAACGTTGAAGCTTTCTTT. Translating gives CASSRNVEAFF.

This chain links TRBV12-3 or TRBV12-4 with TRBJ1-2, with unresolved D. V was trimmed by 5 bases and J by 6 bases, leaving 13 bases between them. CDR3 length: 13 residues. The CDR3 here is CASSLHIRDGYTF. Written as DNA, the CDR3 is TGTGCCAGCAGTCTACACATTAGAGATGGCTACACCTTC.

This clonotype was seen a few times. This chain links TRBV5-1 with TRBJ2-6; possibly TRBD2 for D (5 bases). The CDR3 sequence is 15 residues long. Trimming removed 2 bases from V and 2 bases from J, with 8 bases in between. Germline values: CDR1 SGHRS, CDR2 YFSETQ. CDR3 sequence reads: CASSLTGTGANVLTF. CDR3 nucleotides: TGCGCCAGCAGCTTAACGGGGACTGGGGCCAACGTCCTGACTTTC.

The rearrangement uses TRBV5-1 and TRBJ1-2; 8 bases map to TRBD1. The CDR3 extends over 14 amino acids. Germline CDR1 and CDR2: SGHRS and YFSETQ. The V gene end was trimmed by 7 bases and the J gene end by 1 base; junction bases not matched to a gene: 6. CDR3 loop: CASWLGQGNYGYTF. CDR3 DNA sequence: TGCGCCAGCTGGCTAGGACAGGGTAACTATGGCTACACCTTC.

There are a few counts of this clonotype. This chain joins TRBV4-3 and TRBJ2-3; D is unresolved. Per germline, CDR1 LGHNA and CDR2 YSLEER. This CDR3 contains 13 residues. Trimming removed 1 base at V and 4 bases at J, with 6 bases between. In nucleotides, the CDR3 is TGCGCCAGCAGCCAAGCAGACCCAGATACGCAGTATTTT. Translation: CASSQADPDTQYF.

The chain combines TRBV6-5 with TRBJ2-1; the D is unclear. Trimming took off 0 bases at V and 9 bases at J, with 9 bases between the two ends. The germline V gene encodes CDR1 MNHEY and CDR2 SVGAGI. This CDR3 region has 13 residues. CDR3 loop: CASSYSHWGEQFF. The CDR3 DNA is TGTGCCAGCAGTTACTCCCATTGGGGTGAGCAGTTCTTC.

This clonotype was counted a few times. The chain recombines TRBV14 with TRBJ2-1; the match to TRBD2 covers 7 bases. The CDR3 is 15 residues long. V shed 4 bases, J shed 4 bases, and the junction held 7 bases outside the gene matches. The germline gives CDR1 SGHDN, CDR2 FVKESK. CDR3: CASSPVAGSYNEQFF. For the CDR3, the DNA is TGTGCCAGCAGCCCGGTAGCGGGTTCTTACAATGAGCAGTTCTTC.

This clonotype showed up many times. The chain uses TRBV6-1 and TRBJ1-2, with D uncertain. V was cut by 8 bases and J by 8 bases, with 15 bases left in between. In germline, CDR1 is MNHNS, CDR2 SASEGT. The CDR3 extends over 12 amino acids. The CDR3 sequence is CASLFSWYGYTF. The CDR3 nucleotides are TGTGCCAGCCTATTTAGCTGGTACGGCTACACCTTC.

This clonotype was detected ten times or more. V is TRBV24-1 and J is TRBJ1-5; D is perhaps TRBD1 (6 bases). Trimming took 3 bases from V and 4 from J, leaving 9 bases between them. CDR1 and CDR2 from the germline V gene are KGHDR and SFDVKD. The CDR3 has 14 amino acids. The CDR3, as DNA: TGTGCCACCAGTGATCCGGACAGAAATCAGCCCCAGCATTTT. Translating it yields CATSDPDRNQPQHF.

The chain is built from TRBV9 and TRBJ1-1; D is undetermined. The CDR3 loop spans 14 amino acids. Germline CDR1 SGDLS, CDR2 YYNGEE. Trimming took off 0 bases at V and 0 bases at J, with 6 bases between the two ends. The CDR3 spells CASSVGVVNTEAFF. CDR3 in DNA: TGTGCCAGCAGCGTAGGGGTAGTGAACACTGAAGCTTTCTTT. Supplemented by reference TRBV9 and TRBJ1-1, the full variable domain reads DSGVTQTPKHLITATGQRVTLRCSPRSGDLSVYWYQQSLDQGLQFLIQYYNGEERAKGNILERFSAQQFPDLHSELNLSSLELGDSALYFCASSVGVVNTEAFFGQGTRLTVV.

The chain employs TRBV7-9 and TRBJ1-2, with TRBD1 matching 7 bases. Trimming at V came to 1 base and at J to 3 bases, leaving 2 bases not matched to a gene. The CDR3 length is 14 residues. Germline lookup yields CDR1 SEHNR and CDR2 FQNEAQ (reference sequence). CDR3 sequence: CASSLETGYYGYTF. CDR3 nucleotides: TGTGCCAGCAGCTTAGAGACAGGGTACTATGGCTACACCTTC.

This clonotype showed up many times. The V and J genes are TRBV6-2 or TRBV6-3 and TRBJ2-7; 9 bases match TRBD2. The germline V gene encodes CDR1 MNHEY and CDR2 SVGEGT. The CDR3 is 16 amino acids. V gave up 7 bases and J gave up 1 base; unmatched junction bases: 11. The CDR3 region has the DNA TGTGCCAGCACCGATTTAGGGGGACTAGCTTCCTACGAGCAGTACTTC. Translating gives CASTDLGGLASYEQYF.

The DNA for the CDR3 is TGTGCCAGCAGAGTAATCGGTCGCGGGTTCACAGATACGCAGTATTTT. Protein sequence: CASRVIGRGFTDTQYF. V and J are TRBV28 and TRBJ2-3; D may be TRBD2 (5 bases). There are 16 residues in the CDR3. Looked up from germline, CDR1 is MDHEN and CDR2 is SYDVKM. The germline V and J ends were trimmed by 6 bases and 2 bases, with 18 bases remaining between them.

Only one count was recorded for this clonotype. The CDR3 spells CASSQVGQSNEQFF. CDR3 DNA sequence: TGCGCCAGCAGCCAAGTGGGACAGAGCAATGAGCAGTTCTTC. The chain employs TRBV4-3 and TRBJ2-1; TRBD1 matches 7 bases. The CDR3 covers 14 residues. Germline-derived CDR1 and CDR2 are LGHNA and YSLEER. Unmatched junction bases numbered 3, after V lost 1 base and J lost 6 bases.

This clonotype was found a few times. The J gene is TRBJ2-5, the V gene TRBV5-6, with 8 bases lining up with TRBD1. The ends lost 2 bases at V and 4 bases at J; junction bases unmatched: 1. Germline loops: CDR1 SGHDT, CDR2 YYEEEE. This CDR3 has 13 residues. The CDR3 protein is CASSFDRGETQYF. CDR3 bases: TGTGCCAGCAGCTTTGACAGGGGAGAGACCCAGTACTTC.

In its sample, this clonotype was seen a few times. The chain has TRBV6-5 and TRBJ1-6; unclear D gene. The V gene's germline CDR1 is MNHEY and CDR2 SVGAGI. The CDR3 has 13 amino acids. Trimming removed 4 bases at V and 6 bases at J, with 7 bases between. The CDR3: CASSSGFNSPLHF. The CDR3 region has the DNA TGTGCCAGCAGTTCCGGGTTTAATTCACCCCTCCACTTT.

In regard to this clonotype: A junction end diverges from the germline sequence, so it may reflect a read error. V usage is TRBV20-1 and J usage is TRBJ2-5, with 9 positions matching TRBD1. Looked up from germline, CDR1 is DFQATT and CDR2 is SNEGSKA (reference sequence). CDR3 length: 13 amino acids. Written as DNA, the CDR3 is TGCAGTGCTACCCTGGGGACAGGGTCGGCCCCGAACTTC. Translation gives CSATLGTGSAPNF.

This chain connects TRBV4-1 to TRBJ2-1; weak D call: TRBD2 (6 bases). The CDR3 contains 13 residues. The germline gives CDR1 MGHRA, CDR2 YSYEKL. The V gene lost 5 bases and the J gene lost 6 bases, with 11 bases spanning the gap. In DNA form, the CDR3 reads TGCGCCAGCAGCTCCTGGAGGGGCAATGAGCAGTTCTTC. It encodes CASSSWRGNEQFF.

In its sample, this clonotype was seen once. J is TRBJ2-7 and V is TRBV3-1; D gene uncertain. CDR3 size: 11 residues. Trimming stripped 3 bases from V and 3 bases from J, with 3 bases between. Per germline, CDR1 LGHDT and CDR2 YNNKEL (reference sequence). CDR3 in DNA: TGTGCCAGCAGCCACCACTACGAGCAGTACTTC. It translates to CASSHHYEQYF.

This clonotype was picked up many times. The J gene is TRBJ1-2, the V gene TRBV29-1, with unresolved D. The CDR3 sequence is 12 residues long. Germline V gene sequence: CDR1 SQVTM, CDR2 ANQGSEA. V was clipped by 7 bases and J by 4 bases, with 13 bases between them. CDR3 sequence (DNA): TGCAGCGCCAGGACTCGTTCCTATGGCTACACCTTC. It codes for CSARTRSYGYTF.

This clonotype appeared a few times. CDR3 loop: CASSEFFPGYSGTEAFF. CDR3 coding DNA: TGTGCCAGCAGTGAATTTTTCCCCGGATATAGTGGCACTGAAGCTTTCTTT. The chain links TRBV25-1 to TRBJ1-1; no clear D. V was trimmed by 1 base and J by 4 bases, leaving 19 bases between them. The CDR3 is made up of 17 amino acids. Germline V lookup: CDR1 MGHDK, CDR2 SYGVNS.

This clonotype was detected only a few times. The chain is built from TRBV7-9 and TRBJ1-4; D possibly corresponds to TRBD1 (5 bases). This CDR3 spans 17 amino acids. The germline V gene has CDR1 SEHNR and CDR2 FQNEAQ (reference sequence). V was clipped by 5 bases and J by 1 base, with 17 bases between them. The CDR3 reads CASSTSRGSLTNEKLFF. The CDR3 coding sequence is TGTGCCAGCAGCACCAGTAGGGGCTCCCTAACTAATGAAAAACTGTTTTTT.

The rearrangement uses TRBV18 and TRBJ1-1; perhaps TRBD1 as D (5 bases). V gave up 3 bases and J gave up 8 bases, with 16 bases separating them. The CDR3 consists of 14 residues. The germline V gene encodes CDR1 KGHSH and CDR2 LQKENI. CDR3 protein: CASSPQGDQIEAFF. The CDR3 DNA sequence: TGTGCCAGCTCACCGCAGGGTGATCAGATCGAAGCTTTCTTT.

The chain has TRBV5-1 and TRBJ2-5; 8 bases are shared with TRBD2. This CDR3 contains 15 residues. V shed 6 bases and J 5 bases; nucleotides not matched to a gene: 12. Germline lookup yields CDR1 SGHRS and CDR2 YFSETQ. The CDR3 sequence is CASNPSPGGGETQYF. CDR3 sequence (DNA): TGCGCCAGCAATCCCTCCCCGGGAGGGGGGGAGACCCAGTACTTC.

This chain links TRBV6-2 or TRBV6-3 with TRBJ2-5, with 7 bases aligning to TRBD1. V was clipped by 4 bases and J by 7 bases; unmatched bases: 12. Germline V CDR1 and CDR2: MNHEY, SVGEGT. This CDR3 comprises 15 residues. CDR3 in DNA: TGTGCCAGCAGTTCTCCGGGAACAGCAGGGGGGACCCAGTACTTC. Amino acids: CASSSPGTAGGTQYF.